This T cell receptor beta chain appears in the sequencing data of a study of blood T cell repertoires in COVID-19. Study summary: The United States, Italy and Spain provided the acute and convalescent COVID-19 samples. PBMCs, B-cell-depleted T cells, or T cells provided the cDNA or gDNA that made up the material.

As handled by the study authors: Amplified reference gene primers provided the basis for estimating nucleated cell counts. Generated by immunoSEQ multiplex PCR, the TCRdb table keeps only in-frame clones and is missing some. D and trimming come from the DNA, and the V and J calls and clone size come from that table. The sample holds under 200,000 clones, 84% seen once. The V gene end was trimmed by 8 bases and the J gene end by 5 bases; junction bases not matched to a gene: 17. The CDR3 has 18 residues. Germline CDR1 reads SGHVS; CDR2 reads FNYEAQ. The TCR originated in a woman in her seventies with COVID-19, enrolled during active disease. The rearrangement links TRBV7-6 to TRBJ2-1, with 11 bases that match TRBD2. Sequenced sample: peripheral blood. In nucleotides, the CDR3 is TGTGCCAGCGGATCTAGCGGGGGGCCCCTACATATAAACAATGAGCAGTTCTTC. Translated, it gives CASGSSGGPLHINNEQFF.